The entry that follows covers one T cell receptor beta chain sequence. Antigen specificity is unknown. The source of the sample is a study of identifying expanded T cells in peripheral blood. Study-wide points: Over around two and four weeks, about 17 and 20 clones changed, versus around 1.1 between replicates. Variance in clone template counts between approximately 2-week samples significantly increased with total template count across all healthy donors.

Trimming took 0 bases from V and 11 from J, leaving 8 bases between them. This CDR3 is built from 11 residues. Per the germline V gene, CDR1 is SGHDT and CDR2 is YYEEEE. TCRdb keeps only in-frame clones here, not all; method: immunoSEQ multiplex PCR. This sample has around 100,000 clones, with around 89% found just once. This TCR was sampled from a person between 18 and 75 years old in good health. Sequencing was done on a sample of blood. This chain joins TRBV5-6 and TRBJ2-5; D unresolved. CDR3 in amino acids: CASSLDGPQYF. DNA of the CDR3: TGTGCCAGCAGCTTGGACGGGCCGCAGTACTTC.